This TCR beta chain was recorded in a study of T-cell memory formation after mild COVID-19 listed by TCRdb under 2021. Study-level background: TCR sequence clusters from the two donors were largely donor specific. In a couple of donors, T-cell clones that expanded and contracted after mild COVID-19 were followed by sequencing TCRalpha and TCRbeta repertoires longitudinally. Two young, previously healthy adult volunteers made up the cohort, one male and one female.

These reads were obtained on an Illumina NovaSeq 6000. TCRalpha and TCRbeta cDNA libraries were constructed by 5'RACE with constant-segment primers, with sample barcodes and unique molecular identifiers being introduced. Trizol reagent was used to extract RNA from every sample. Library amplification was performed in two PCR steps, and a second sample barcode and Illumina TruSeq adapters were introduced in the second step. Libraries were sequenced on an Illumina NovaSeq with 2 x 150 bp paired-end reads. Per the source publication's procedure: Demultiplexing of reads and collapsing into UMI-guided consensus sequences were performed with migec v1.2.7. With mixcr v2.1.11, UMI consensuses were aligned to TRA and TRB V and J templates and assembled into clonotypes. Clonotypes were classified as expanded or contracted when called significant by both edgeR and NoisET, with noise models trained on biological replicates. For edgeR calls, the thresholds were a false discovery rate-adjusted p below 0.01 and a log2 fold-change of 1. As an exploratory analysis of dynamics, PCA with hierarchical clustering was applied to max-normalized trajectories of the 1000 most abundant clonotypes. Each responding clone was given a CD4 or CD8 phenotype based on the CD4+ and CD8+ repertoires, which had been sequenced separately. TCRdb redid the processing of the public reads, applying fastp at Q25 and MiXCR, and retained in-frame beta chains. Under each unique CDR3 protein, matching rows form one entry showing the most common genes and DNA. TCRdb's processing, not the authors', yielded these V and J calls. The sample table holds approximately 570,000 distinct CDR3 sequences, of which about 20% were seen once. The ten biggest clones cover about 12% of the sample.

In the case of this clonotype: Its antigen remains undetermined. No qualities accompany the bases; no much larger clone lies one base away.

Ficoll-Paque density gradient centrifugation was used to isolate PBMCs. Broader findings and caveats from the paper: Some responding clones were detected in pre-infection memory, suggesting pre-existing cross-reactive memory T cells joined the SARS-CoV-2 response. The second-wave clones that peaked on day 37 were not confirmed to be SARS-CoV-2 specific. Only a couple of mild cases were covered in the study, and larger cohorts including severe cases with pre-infection samples were considered necessary. Balanced CD4/CD8 phenotypes were observed for clones contracting from day 15 to 85, whereas a bias towards CD4+ was observed for a second wave of clones expanding from day 15 to 37. Contracting CD4+ clones appeared mostly in the CM and EM memory subsets, whereas CD8+ clones were enriched in EMRA.

This sequence was found in an adult woman who had mild COVID-19 (a few samples of this study predate the infection). The sample titles of this study are shuffled in the database, so cell type and time point are left out; the donor was told from shared clones. The specimen was PBMCs or a T cell subset sorted from them (not recorded which).

The base sequence is TGTGCCAGCAGCCGCTCCGGGTCCAATGAGCAGTTCTTC. Its protein product is CASSRSGSNEQFF. The rearranged segments are TRBV7-6 and TRBJ2-1; the D gene is unclear. The germline V gene yields SGHVS for CDR1 and FNYEAQ for CDR2. From the cysteine through the phenylalanine, the CDR3 covers 13 amino acids. The CDR3 DNA has 39 bases and is translated from base 1. Trimming costs V 5 bases and J 6 bases, and their ends lie 11 bases apart.